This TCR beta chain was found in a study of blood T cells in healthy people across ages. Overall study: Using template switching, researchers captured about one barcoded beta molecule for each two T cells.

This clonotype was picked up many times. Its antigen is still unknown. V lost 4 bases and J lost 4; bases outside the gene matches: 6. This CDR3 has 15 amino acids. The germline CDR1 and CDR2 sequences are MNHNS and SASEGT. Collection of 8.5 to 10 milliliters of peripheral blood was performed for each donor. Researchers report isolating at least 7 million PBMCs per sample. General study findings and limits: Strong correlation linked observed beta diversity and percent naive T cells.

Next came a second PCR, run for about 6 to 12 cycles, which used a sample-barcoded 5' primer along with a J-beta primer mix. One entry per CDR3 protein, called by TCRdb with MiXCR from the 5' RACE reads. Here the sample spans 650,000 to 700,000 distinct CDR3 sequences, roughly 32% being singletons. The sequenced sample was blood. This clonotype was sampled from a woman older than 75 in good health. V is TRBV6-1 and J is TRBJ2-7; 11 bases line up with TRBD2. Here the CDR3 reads CASSAGLAGVYEQYF. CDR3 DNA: TGTGCCAGCAGTGCCGGACTAGCGGGCGTTTACGAGCAGTACTTC.